The entry below describes one T cell receptor beta chain. The antigen remains unidentified. This CDR3 is 15 amino acids long. The ends were cut back, 3 bases at V and 2 bases at J, with 13 bases in the middle. CDR1 and CDR2 (germline): SGHRS, YFSETQ. The PCR contained 60 Vbeta and 13 Jbeta primers. Method: immunoSEQ multiplex PCR; TCRdb's copy keeps in-frame clones and lacks some. The sample yields roughly 140,000 clones, around 75% seen once. This record belongs to a study of cytomegalovirus exposure and HLA in healthy donors. Study-wide context: Of several hundred genotyped donors, about 81% clustered with self-reported Caucasian donors. General observations from the study: A later analysis found common viral pathogens apparently linked to several of the most significant clusters. In vitro assays verified that three CMV-associated chains recognized CMV antigens specifically. Reports indicated that the classifier achieved high specificity and sensitivity in diagnosing cytomegalovirus status.

The sample taken for sequencing was PBMCs. The chain has TRBV5-1 and TRBJ2-3, with D hard to call. This sequence was found in a man in his 60s in good health and CMV-seronegative. CDR3 loop: CASSSRGLNTDTQYF. In DNA, the CDR3 is TGCGCCAGCAGCTCGCGTGGGCTGAACACAGATACGCAGTATTTT.